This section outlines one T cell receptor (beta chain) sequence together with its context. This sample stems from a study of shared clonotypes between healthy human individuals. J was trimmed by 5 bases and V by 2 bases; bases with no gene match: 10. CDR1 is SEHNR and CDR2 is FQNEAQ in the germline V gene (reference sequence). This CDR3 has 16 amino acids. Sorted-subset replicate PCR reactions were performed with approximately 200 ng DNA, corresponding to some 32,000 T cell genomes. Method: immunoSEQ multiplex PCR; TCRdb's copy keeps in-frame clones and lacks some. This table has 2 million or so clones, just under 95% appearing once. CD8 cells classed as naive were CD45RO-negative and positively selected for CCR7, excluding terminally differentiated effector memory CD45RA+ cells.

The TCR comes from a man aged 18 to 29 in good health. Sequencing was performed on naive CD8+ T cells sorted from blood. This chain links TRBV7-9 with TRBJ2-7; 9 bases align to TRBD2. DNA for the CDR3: TGTGCCAGCAGCTTAAACCTCGGCGGGAGGGCCGACGAGCAGTACTTC. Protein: CASSLNLGGRADEQYF.